This T cell receptor (beta chain) derives from a study of T cells in Graves' hyperthyroidism and ophthalmopathy. Study summary: Upon initial diagnosis and before any treatment, peripheral blood was collected. Study-wide findings and caveats: A 13 V-J signature model discriminated ophthalmopathy versus stable hyperthyroidism.

TCR beta CDR3 sequences were amplified from RNA transcripts. HTBI primers were employed in a first-round RT-PCR of the TCR CDR3. TCRdb reanalysed the multiplex PCR reads using MiXCR and keeps one entry per CDR3 protein. The table includes more than 350,000 distinct CDR3 sequences, approximately 16% detected once. This clonotype was seen a few times. What it recognizes is unknown. The CDR3 covers 17 residues. From germline, CDR1 is LNHDA and CDR2 SQIVND (reference sequence). Trimming cost V 0 bases and J 3 bases; bases outside gene matches: 6. Ophthalmopathy in the patients scored at least 3 on Clinical Activity Score and at least 4 on NOSPECS grade, lasting under 3 months. PBMCs were collected from an approximately 9.3 ml volume of fresh peripheral blood.

The V gene is TRBV19, the J gene TRBJ2-1; 9 nucleotides match TRBD2. This TCR was sampled from a woman aged 60 to 75 with Graves' ophthalmopathy. Sequenced sample: blood. The CDR3 DNA follows: TGTGCCAGTAGTATAGAAAGGGAGACTAGCGGCTACAATGAGCAGTTCTTC. Protein product: CASSIERETSGYNEQFF.